This T cell receptor (beta chain) derives from a study of blood T cell repertoires in COVID-19. Study in general: T cells, B-cell-depleted T cells, or PBMCs provided the cDNA or gDNA that served as material.

This clone was seen a few times. Germline V gene lookup returns CDR1 SGHNT and CDR2 YENEEA. The CDR3 sequence is 13 residues long. V lost 1 base and J lost 1, with 4 bases in between. This study enrolled people aged about 18 to 95 from about two dozen US geographic areas. Per the original methods: Reference gene primer amplification gave estimated nucleated cell counts. Generated by immunoSEQ multiplex PCR, the TCRdb table keeps only in-frame clones and is missing some. That table furnishes V, J and clone size, whereas the DNA furnished D and trimming. The sample carries approximately 280,000 clones, roughly 87% recorded once.

The V gene is TRBV11-3, the J gene TRBJ1-1; D ambiguous. The sequenced material came from PBMCs or T cells enriched from blood (not recorded which). This clonotype was obtained from a woman in her 40s who had recovered from COVID-19. CDR3 nucleotides: TGTGCCAGCAGCTTAGTAGCGAACACTGAAGCTTTCTTT. This gives the protein CASSLVANTEAFF.